This TCR beta chain was observed in a study of cytomegalovirus exposure and HLA in healthy donors. J gave up 1 base and V 3 bases, and 2 bases lay outside the gene matches. The CDR3 has 15 amino acids. The germline CDR1 and CDR2 sequences are SNHLY and FYNNEI. Note on this clone: Its cognate antigen is unknown.

A multiplex PCR was run with 60 Vbeta primers and 13 Jbeta primers. This table comes from immunoSEQ multiplex PCR, and its TCRdb copy is limited to in-frame clones, with some not included. The sample has around 150,000 clones, roughly 80% seen once. Study-wide findings and caveats: Analyses of presence/absence relied on an assumption of roughly uniform sequencing depth across donors. TCR beta chains numbering some 160 were designated cytomegalovirus-associated. By HLA locus, TCR association rates varied in a later analysis, with DRB1 showing the most and HLA-C the fewest.

The TCR was taken from a human donor in good health. The sample consisted of PBMCs. V is TRBV2 and J is TRBJ2-3; 9 positions agree with TRBD1. The CDR3 spells CASSDGDRGTDTQYF. Written as DNA, the CDR3 is TGTGCCAGCAGTGACGGGGACAGGGGCACAGATACGCAGTATTTT. The full variable domain, in which reference TRBV2 and TRBJ2-3 provide the parts outside the CDR3, is EPEVTQTPSHQVTQMGQEVILRCVPISNHLYFYWYRQILGQKVEFLVSFYNNEISEKSEIFDDQFSVERPDGSNFTLKIRSTKLEDSAMYFCASSDGDRGTDTQYFGPGTRLTVL.